These 12 T cell receptor beta chains came from one sample sequenced in a study of response to subunit inactivated influenza vaccine. MiXCR was run by TCRdb on the RT-PCR reads, yielding one entry per CDR3 protein. The sample records about 700,000 distinct CDR3 sequences, roughly 13% being singletons. Material: PBMCs from blood, obtained approximately 15 days before vaccination. Every receptor here comes from a man in his fifties or sixties who received an inactivated influenza vaccine.

This clonotype has just a few counts. The V gene is TRBV5-4, the J gene TRBJ2-2; 8 bases match TRBD2. The CDR3 is made up of 15 amino acids. The germline CDR1 and CDR2 sequences are SGHNT and YYREEE (reference sequence). V shed 4 bases and J 0 bases; nucleotides not matched to a gene: 2. CDR3: CASSAGLANTGELFF. As DNA, the CDR3 is TGTGCCAGCAGCGCGGGACTAGCGAACACCGGGGAGCTGTTTTTT.

This rearrangement joins TRBV6-1 to TRBJ1-2; D is undetermined. The CDR3 loop spans 15 amino acids. Per germline, CDR1 MNHNS and CDR2 SASEGT. V shed 6 bases and J shed 2 bases, with 16 bases lying between them. The DNA for the CDR3 is TGTGCCAGCAGCAGAAGGACCATTGGGAACTATGGCTACACCTTC. It yields the protein CASSRRTIGNYGYTF.

This clonotype was observed once. A much larger clone sits a single nucleotide away, making a read error possible. No conserved phenylalanine or tryptophan ends this CDR3, so it is likely a read error. The chain joins TRBV29-1 to TRBJ2-7; 8 nucleotides line up with TRBD1. Germline V gene lookup returns CDR1 SQVTM and CDR2 ANQGSEA. This CDR3 is 13 amino acids long. Trimming removed 3 bases from V and 5 bases from J; junction bases left unmatched: 6. CDR3 region: CSVDGQGNNEQYC. The CDR3 nucleotides are TGCAGCGTTGATGGACAGGGAAACAACGAGCAGTACTGC.

The chain couples TRBV9 to TRBJ2-1, with D possibly TRBD2 on 6 matching bases. CDR1 and CDR2 (germline): SGDLS, YYNGEE. CDR3 length: 15 amino acids. Trimming stripped 3 bases from V and 2 bases from J, with 12 bases between. The CDR3 here is CASSAVGSAYNEQFF. The CDR3 nucleotides are TGTGCCAGCAGCGCCGTCGGGAGTGCCTACAATGAGCAGTTCTTC.

On this clonotype: The junction departs from the called germline gene at one end, perhaps through a read error. The V call is TRBV6-1, the J call TRBJ1-1, with D hard to call. There are 11 residues in the CDR3. Germline lookup yields CDR1 MNHNS and CDR2 SASEGT. The CDR3: CASREVTEAFF. The CDR3 DNA follows: TGTGCCAGCAGAGAAGTCACTGAAGCTTTCTTT.

The rearrangement links TRBV4-1 to TRBJ1-1; a weak D match, TRBD1 (6 bases). The V end lost 1 base, the J end lost 3 bases, and 21 bases lay between the germline ends. From germline, CDR1 is MGHRA and CDR2 YSYEKL. The CDR3 length is 18 residues. Here the CDR3 reads CASSQGTGTLKSDTEAFF. As DNA, the CDR3 is TGCGCCAGCAGCCAAGGCACAGGGACGCTTAAAAGTGACACTGAAGCTTTCTTT.

V is TRBV18 and J is TRBJ2-7; TRBD1 aligns across 8 bases. This CDR3 has 14 residues. V shed 3 bases, J shed 2 bases, and the junction held 3 bases outside the gene matches. Germline CDR1 KGHSH, CDR2 LQKENI. CDR3 protein: CASSPPGQAYEQYF. The CDR3 DNA reads as TGTGCCAGCTCACCTCCGGGACAGGCCTACGAGCAGTACTTC.

The V call is TRBV20-1, the J call TRBJ2-1; 8 bases are shared with TRBD2. This CDR3 has 15 residues. Germline values: CDR1 DFQATT, CDR2 SNEGSKA (reference sequence). CDR3 region: CFATILADSYNEQFF. The CDR3 region has the DNA TGCTTTGCCACGATACTAGCGGACTCCTACAATGAGCAGTTCTTC.

At least ten counts were recorded for this clonotype. The chain carries TRBV3-1 and TRBJ2-3; D is possibly TRBD2 (6 bases). This CDR3 spans 17 amino acids. CDR1 and CDR2 (germline): LGHDT, YNNKEL (reference sequence). The ends were cut back, 2 bases at V and 2 bases at J, with 17 bases in the middle. CDR3 in amino acids: CASSQSLMAGLTDTQYF. The CDR3 bases are TGTGCCAGCAGCCAATCATTAATGGCGGGACTCACAGATACGCAGTATTTT.

The rearrangement links TRBV5-5 to TRBJ2-7; maybe TRBD1 (6 bases). The CDR3 is made up of 16 amino acids. The germline gives CDR1 SGHKS, CDR2 YYEKEE (reference sequence). V lost 1 base to trimming and J lost 5 bases, with 19 bases between them. CDR3 region: CASSLTDGRGGHEQYF. In DNA form, the CDR3 reads TGTGCCAGCAGCTTGACAGATGGCAGGGGTGGGCACGAGCAGTACTTC.

The chain employs TRBV28 and TRBJ1-5; D unresolved. Trimming removed 2 bases from V and 2 bases from J, with 10 bases in between. The germline CDR1 and CDR2 sequences are MDHEN and SYDVKM. The CDR3 has 15 residues. CDR3 bases: TGTGCCAGCAGTTTACGTGGGAAGGGCAATCAGCCCCAGCATTTT. Its protein is CASSLRGKGNQPQHF.

This clonotype showed up just a few times. J is TRBJ2-7 and V is TRBV21-1; no check of the table's D call, TRBD1, against the DNA was made. TRBV21-1 is assigned pseudogene status. The CDR3 is 14 residues long. This chain's CDR3 is CASSNRDSRDEQYF. The CDR3 nucleotides are TGTGCCAGCAGCAACCGGGACAGCCGGGACGAGCAGTACTTC.